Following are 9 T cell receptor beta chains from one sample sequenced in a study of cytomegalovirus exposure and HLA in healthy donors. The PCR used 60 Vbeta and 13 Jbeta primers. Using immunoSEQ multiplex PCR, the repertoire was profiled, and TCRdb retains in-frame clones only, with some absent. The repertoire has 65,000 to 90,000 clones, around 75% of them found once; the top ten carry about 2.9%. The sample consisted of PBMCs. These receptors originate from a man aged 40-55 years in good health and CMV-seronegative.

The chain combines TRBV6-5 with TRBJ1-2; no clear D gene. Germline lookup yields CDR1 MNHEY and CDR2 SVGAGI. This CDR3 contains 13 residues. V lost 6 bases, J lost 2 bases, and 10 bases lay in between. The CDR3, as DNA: TGTGCCAGCAGCCGCGCCGGGAACTATGGCTACACCTTC. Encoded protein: CASSRAGNYGYTF.

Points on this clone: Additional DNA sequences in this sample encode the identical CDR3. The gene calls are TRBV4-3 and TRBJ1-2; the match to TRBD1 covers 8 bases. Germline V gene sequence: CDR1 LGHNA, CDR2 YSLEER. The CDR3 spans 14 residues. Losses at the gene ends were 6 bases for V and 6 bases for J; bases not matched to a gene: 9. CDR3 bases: TGCGCCAGCAGAGGACAGGGAGGAATGGATGGCTACACCTTC. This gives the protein CASRGQGGMDGYTF.

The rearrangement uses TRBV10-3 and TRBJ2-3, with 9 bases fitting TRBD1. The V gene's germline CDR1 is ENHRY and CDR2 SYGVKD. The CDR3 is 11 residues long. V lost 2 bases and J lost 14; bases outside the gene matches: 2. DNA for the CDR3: TGTGCCATCAGTGAGACAGGGGGCCCGTATTTT. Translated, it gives CAISETGGPYF.

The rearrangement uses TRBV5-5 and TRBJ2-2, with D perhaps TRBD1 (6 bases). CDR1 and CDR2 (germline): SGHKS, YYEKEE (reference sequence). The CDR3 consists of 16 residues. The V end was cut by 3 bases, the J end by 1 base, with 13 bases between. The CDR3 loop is CASSSMTGVNTGELFF. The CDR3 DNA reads TGTGCCAGCAGCTCCATGACAGGAGTGAACACCGGGGAGCTGTTTTTT. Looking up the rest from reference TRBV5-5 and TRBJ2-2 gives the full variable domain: DAGVTQSPTHLIKTRGQQVTLRCSPISGHKSVSWYQQVLGQGPQFIFQYYEKEERGRGNFPDRFSARQFPNYSSELNVNALLLGDSALYLCASSSMTGVNTGELFFGEGSRLTVL.

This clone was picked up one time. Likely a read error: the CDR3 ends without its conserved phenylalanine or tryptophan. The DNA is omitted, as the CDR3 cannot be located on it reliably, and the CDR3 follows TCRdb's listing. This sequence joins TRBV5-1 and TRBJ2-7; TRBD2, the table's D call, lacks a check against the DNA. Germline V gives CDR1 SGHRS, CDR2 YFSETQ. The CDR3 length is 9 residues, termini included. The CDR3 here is CASSWGLAG.

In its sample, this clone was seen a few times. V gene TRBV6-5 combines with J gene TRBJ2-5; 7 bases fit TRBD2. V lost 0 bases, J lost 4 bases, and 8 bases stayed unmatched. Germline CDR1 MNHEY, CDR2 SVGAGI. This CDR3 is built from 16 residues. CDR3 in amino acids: CASSYSLRGTGETQYF. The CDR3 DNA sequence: TGTGCCAGCAGTTACTCGCTGCGGGGGACGGGAGAGACCCAGTACTTC.

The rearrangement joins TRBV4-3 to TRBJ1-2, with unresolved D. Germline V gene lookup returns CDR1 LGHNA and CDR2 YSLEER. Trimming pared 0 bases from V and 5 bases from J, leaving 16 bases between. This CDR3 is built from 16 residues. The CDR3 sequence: CASSQDRAGGRYGYTF. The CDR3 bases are TGCGCCAGCAGCCAAGATCGTGCAGGAGGACGGTATGGCTACACCTTC.

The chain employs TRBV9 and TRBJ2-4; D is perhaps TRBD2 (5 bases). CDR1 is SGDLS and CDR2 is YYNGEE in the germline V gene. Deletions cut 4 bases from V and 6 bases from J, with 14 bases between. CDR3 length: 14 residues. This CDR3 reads CASSPKGLLNIQYF. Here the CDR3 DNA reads TGTGCCAGCAGCCCTAAAGGACTCTTAAACATTCAGTACTTC.

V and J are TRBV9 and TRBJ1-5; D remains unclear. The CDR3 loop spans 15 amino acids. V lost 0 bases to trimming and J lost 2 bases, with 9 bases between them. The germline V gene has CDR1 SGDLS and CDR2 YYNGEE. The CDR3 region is CASSVGGMRNQPQHF. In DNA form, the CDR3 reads TGTGCCAGCAGCGTAGGCGGGATGCGCAATCAGCCCCAGCATTTT.